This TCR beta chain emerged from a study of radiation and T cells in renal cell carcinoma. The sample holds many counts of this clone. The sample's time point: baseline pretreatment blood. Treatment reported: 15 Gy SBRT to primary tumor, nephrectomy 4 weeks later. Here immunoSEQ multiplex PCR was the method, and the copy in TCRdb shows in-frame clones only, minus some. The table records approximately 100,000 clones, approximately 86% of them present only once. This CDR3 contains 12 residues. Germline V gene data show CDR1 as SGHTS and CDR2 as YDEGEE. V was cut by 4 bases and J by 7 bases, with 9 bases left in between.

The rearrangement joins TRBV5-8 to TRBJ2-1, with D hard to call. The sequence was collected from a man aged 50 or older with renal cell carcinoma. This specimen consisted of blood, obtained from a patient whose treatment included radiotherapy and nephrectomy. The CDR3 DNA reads TGTGCCAGCAGCAACTATCAAAATGAGCAGTTCTTC. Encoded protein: CASSNYQNEQFF. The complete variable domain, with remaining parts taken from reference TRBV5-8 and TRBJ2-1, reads EAGVTQSPTHLIKTRGQQATLRCSPISGHTSVYWYQQALGLGLQFLLWYDEGEERNRGNFPPRFSGRQFPNYSSELNVNALELEDSALYLCASSNYQNEQFFGPGTRLTVL.